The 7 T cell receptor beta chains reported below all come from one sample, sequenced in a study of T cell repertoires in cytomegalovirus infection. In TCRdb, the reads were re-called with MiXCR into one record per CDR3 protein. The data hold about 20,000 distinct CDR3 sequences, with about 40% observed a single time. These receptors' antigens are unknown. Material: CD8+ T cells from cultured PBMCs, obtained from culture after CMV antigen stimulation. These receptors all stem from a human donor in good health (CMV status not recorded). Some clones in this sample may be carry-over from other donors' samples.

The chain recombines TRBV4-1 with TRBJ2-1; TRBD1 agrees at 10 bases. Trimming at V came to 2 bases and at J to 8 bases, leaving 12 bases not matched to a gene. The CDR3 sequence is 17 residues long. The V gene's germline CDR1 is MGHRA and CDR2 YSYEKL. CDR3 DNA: TGCGCCAGCAGCCAACTGGGACAGGGGTGGGGTCTCGATGAGCAGTTCTTC. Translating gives CASSQLGQGWGLDEQFF.

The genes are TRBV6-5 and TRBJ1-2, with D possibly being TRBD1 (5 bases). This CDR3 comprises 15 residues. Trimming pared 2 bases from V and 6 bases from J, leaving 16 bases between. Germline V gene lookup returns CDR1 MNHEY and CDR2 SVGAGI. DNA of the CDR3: TGTGCCAGCAGTTACGAAGAGGGGCGGGTCGATGGCTACACCTTC. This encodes CASSYEEGRVDGYTF.

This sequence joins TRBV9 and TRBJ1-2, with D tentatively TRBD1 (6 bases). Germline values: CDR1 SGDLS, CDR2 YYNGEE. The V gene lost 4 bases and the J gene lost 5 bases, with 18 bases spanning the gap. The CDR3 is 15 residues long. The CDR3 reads CASSLNLLTGYGYTF. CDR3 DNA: TGTGCCAGCAGCCTCAATCTTCTAACAGGGTATGGCTACACCTTC. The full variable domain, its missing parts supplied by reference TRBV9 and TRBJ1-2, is DSGVTQTPKHLITATGQRVTLRCSPRSGDLSVYWYQQSLDQGLQFLIQYYNGEERAKGNILERFSAQQFPDLHSELNLSSLELGDSALYFCASSLNLLTGYGYTFGSGTRLTVV.

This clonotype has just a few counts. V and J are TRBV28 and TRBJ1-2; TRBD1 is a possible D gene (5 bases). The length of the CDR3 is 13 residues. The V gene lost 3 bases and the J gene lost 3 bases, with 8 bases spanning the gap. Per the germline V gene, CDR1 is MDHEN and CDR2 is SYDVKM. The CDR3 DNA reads TGTGCCAGCAGTTTTTTGGGGCACTATGGCTACACCTTC. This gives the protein CASSFLGHYGYTF.

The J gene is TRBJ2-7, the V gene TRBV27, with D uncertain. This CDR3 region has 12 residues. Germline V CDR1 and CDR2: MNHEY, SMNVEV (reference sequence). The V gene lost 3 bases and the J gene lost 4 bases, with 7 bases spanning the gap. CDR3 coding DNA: TGTGCCAGCAGTTTTCTGAGTTACGAGCAGTACTTC. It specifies CASSFLSYEQYF.

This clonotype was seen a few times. The CDR3 DNA reads as TGTGCCAGCAGCTACCTAGGCCTGGGCTGGGAGCTGTTTTTT. Protein sequence: CASSYLGLGWELFF. The V call is TRBV7-2, the J call TRBJ2-2, with D uncertain. The germline V gene encodes CDR1 SGHTA and CDR2 FQGNSA. This CDR3 is 14 amino acids long. Trimming cost V 4 bases and J 9 bases, with 15 bases left between them.

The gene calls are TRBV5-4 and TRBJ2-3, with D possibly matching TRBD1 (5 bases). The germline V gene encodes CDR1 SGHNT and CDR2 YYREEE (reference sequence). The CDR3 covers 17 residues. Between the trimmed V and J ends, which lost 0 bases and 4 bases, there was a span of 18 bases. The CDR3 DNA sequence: TGTGCCAGCAGCTTGGGGGGTCCAGGGAAATCTCCAGATACGCAGTATTTT. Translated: CASSLGGPGKSPDTQYF.